The source of this T cell receptor (beta chain) is a study of shared clonotypes between healthy human individuals. The germline CDR1 and CDR2 sequences are SGHRS and YFSETQ. With V trimmed by 5 bases and J by 0 bases, 7 bases remained unmatched. CDR3 length equals 18 residues. Caucasian adults living in Nashville, Tennessee, provided all samples. Source study methods: ImmunoSEQ yielded junction-only sequences lacking quality scores, so filtering differed. The table came from immunoSEQ multiplex PCR; TCRdb's copy has only in-frame clones and leaves some out. V and J calls and clone size are copied from that table; D and trimming were computed from the DNA. The sample includes some 2.3 million clones, approximately 93% of them seen just once. This clone was picked up one time.

Material for sequencing was naive CD4+ T cells from PBMCs. Subset specified: CD45RA+ positively selected. The rearrangement links TRBV5-1 to TRBJ2-3, with 15 bases fitting TRBD2. The receptor was derived from a man aged 18 to 30 in good health. Some clones in this sample may be carry-over from other donors' samples. The CDR3 here is CASRRGLAGGTSTDTQYF. CDR3 nucleotide sequence: TGCGCCAGCAGACGAGGACTAGCGGGAGGGACTAGCACAGATACGCAGTATTTT. Full variable domain (remainder filled in from reference TRBV5-1 and TRBJ2-3): KAGVTQTPRYLIKTRGQQVTLSCSPISGHRSVSWYQQTPGQGLQFLFEYFSETQRNKGNFPGRFSGRQFSNSRSEMNVSTLELGDSALYLCASRRGLAGGTSTDTQYFGPGTRLTVL.